This TCR delta chain was obtained from a study of Vδ1+ human thymocytes. General study findings and limits: Thymic TRG and TRD repertoires appeared highly polyclonal. Many TRG clonotypes were shared between donors; TRD repertoires were essentially private.

The CDR3 covers 16 residues. Trimming took off 4 bases at V and 0 bases at J, with 15 bases between the two ends. The germline V gene encodes CDR1 TSWWSYY and CDR2 QGS. The sample holds one count of this clone. No antigen is known for it. Sequences come from RNA converted to cDNA by reverse transcription. The CDR3 regions were amplified by multiplex PCR from V-gene primers to a constant-region primer. TCRdb redid the clone calls on the multiplex PCR reads with CATT. The data hold over 45,000 delta-chain clones, with around 16% observed a single time. The sequenced sample was Vdelta1+ gamma-delta thymocytes from the thymus. Subset given: FACS-sorted CD3+ TCRalphabeta- TCRVdelta1+ TCRVdelta2- thymocytes. This rearrangement joins TRDV1 to TRDJ1; D not resolved. This clonotype originated in a girl less than two years old who had congenital heart surgery. Here the CDR3 reads CALGGPPSGYTDKLIF. CDR3 nucleotides: TGTGCTCTTGGGGGCCCTCCCTCAGGGTACACCGATAAACTCATCTTT.